This TCR beta chain was identified during a study of T cell repertoires in ileal Crohn's disease. Time point indicated: neoterminal ileum biopsy at postoperative endoscopy, about 6 months after surgery. Profiling relied on immunoSEQ multiplex PCR, and the TCRdb table lists in-frame clones only, not all of them. The sample holds over 10,000 clones, 80% to 90% seen once. With V trimmed by 4 bases and J by 6 bases, 2 bases remained unmatched. CDR1 is ENHRY, CDR2 SYGVKD, per germline. This CDR3 spans 14 amino acids. The V and J genes are TRBV10-3 and TRBJ2-2, with TRBD1 matching 10 bases. Sequenced input: ileal tissue. This receptor was identified in an adult with Crohn's disease. The CDR3 loop reads CAISVTGGAGELFF. For the CDR3, the DNA is TGTGCCATCAGTGTGACAGGGGGCGCCGGGGAGCTGTTTTTT.